This T cell receptor (beta chain) was observed in a study of T cell clonotyping in hematopoietic cell transplantation. Sequenced by immunoSEQ multiplex PCR; TCRdb stores in-frame clones only, minus some. The data contain tens of thousands of clones, about 80% of them seen just once; the ten biggest clones take up less than 7%. Time point specified: recipient sample about 28 days before transplant, after cytoreduction. This clonotype was sampled from a woman in her 30s with chronic myeloid leukemia. Some clones in this sample may be carry-over from other donors' samples. This specimen was peripheral blood mononuclear cells, taken before stem cell transplant.

This chain's CDR3 is CASSEYVKQPQHF. The CDR3 nucleotides read TGTGCCAGCAGTGAGTACGTGAAACAGCCCCAGCATTTT. The gene calls are TRBV6-1 and TRBJ1-5; D unclear. Trimming removed 3 bases at V and 7 bases at J, with 10 bases between. The CDR3 runs to 13 residues. Per the germline V gene, CDR1 is MNHNS and CDR2 is SASEGT.